This paragraph covers one T cell receptor (beta chain) sequence. Amplification used 60 Vbeta primers and 13 Jbeta primers. Assay used: immunoSEQ multiplex PCR; TCRdb lists only in-frame clones, some missing. Counted here are approximately 140,000 clones, about 79% occurring once; the ten biggest clones make up around 4%. The record originates from a study of cytomegalovirus exposure and HLA in healthy donors. Sequencing used PBMCs. The receptor comes from a man aged 35-49 years in good health and CMV-seropositive.

CDR3 nucleotides: TGTGCCATCAGTGGACAGGGATGGAGTCAGCCCCAGCATTTT. Amino acids: CAISGQGWSQPQHF. The chain joins TRBV10-3 to TRBJ1-5; TRBD1 matches at 7 bases. With 4 bases clipped from V and 6 bases from J, the junction kept 6 bases outside the gene matches. The length of the CDR3 is 14 residues. Per the germline V gene, CDR1 is ENHRY and CDR2 is SYGVKD.